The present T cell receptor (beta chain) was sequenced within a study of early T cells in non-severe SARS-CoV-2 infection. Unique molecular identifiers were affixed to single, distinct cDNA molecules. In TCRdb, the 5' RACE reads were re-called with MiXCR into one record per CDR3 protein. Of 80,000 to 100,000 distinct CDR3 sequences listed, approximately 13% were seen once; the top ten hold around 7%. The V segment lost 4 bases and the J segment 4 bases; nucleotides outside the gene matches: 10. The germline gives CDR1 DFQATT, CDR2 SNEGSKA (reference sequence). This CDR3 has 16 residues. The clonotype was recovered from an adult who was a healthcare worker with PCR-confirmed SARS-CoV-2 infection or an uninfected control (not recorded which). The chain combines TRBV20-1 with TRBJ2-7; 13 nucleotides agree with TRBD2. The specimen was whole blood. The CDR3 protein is CSAITGTSGNPYEQYF. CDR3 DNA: TGCAGTGCTATTACGGGGACTAGCGGGAACCCTTACGAGCAGTACTTC.